This T cell receptor beta chain was obtained from a study of immune evolution from preneoplasia to lung adenocarcinoma. Study-level findings and limits: Normal lung had the highest top T cell clone frequencies.

On this clone itself: Its antigen remains unknown.

Histologic diagnosis was independently verified by two lung pathologists. Clones were read by immunoSEQ multiplex PCR, and TCRdb kept only the in-frame ones, dropping some. The sample yields roughly 5,300 clones, around three quarters seen once. The sequencing sample was made of FFPE lung adenocarcinoma in situ tissue. The receptor was isolated from a person aged 60-79 years with lung adenocarcinoma.

CDR3 loop: CASSVGDRETQYF. CDR3 nucleotide sequence: TGTGCCAGCAGCGTAGGGGATCGAGAGACCCAGTACTTC. The J gene is TRBJ2-5, the V gene TRBV9; no reliable D call. CDR1 is SGDLS and CDR2 is YYNGEE in the germline V gene. The CDR3 extends over 13 amino acids. V lost 0 bases to trimming and J lost 4 bases, with 7 bases between them.